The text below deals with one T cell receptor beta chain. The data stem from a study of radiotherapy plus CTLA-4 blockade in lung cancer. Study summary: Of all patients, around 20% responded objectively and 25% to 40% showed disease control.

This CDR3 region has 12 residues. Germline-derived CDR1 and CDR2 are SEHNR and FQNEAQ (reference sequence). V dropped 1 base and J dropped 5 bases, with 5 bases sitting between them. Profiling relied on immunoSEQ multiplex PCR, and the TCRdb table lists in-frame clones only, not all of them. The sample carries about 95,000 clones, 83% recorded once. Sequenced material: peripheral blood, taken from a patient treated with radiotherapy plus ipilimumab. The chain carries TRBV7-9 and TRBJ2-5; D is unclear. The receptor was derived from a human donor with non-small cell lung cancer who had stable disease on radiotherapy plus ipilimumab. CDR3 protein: CASSLEAETQYF. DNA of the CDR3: TGTGCCAGCAGCTTAGAGGCCGAGACCCAGTACTTC.